The present T cell receptor (beta chain) was sequenced within a study of Ad26.COV2.S vaccination and SARS-CoV-2 variants. Across the study: Once or twice, 56 days apart, Ad26.COV2.S was delivered intramuscularly. Study-wide findings and caveats: Breadth of non-spike TCRs did not differ between vaccinees and placebo recipients. Reports say spike-specific CD8+ and CD4+ T cell responses covered substantial breadth after vaccination.

For this clone: The antigen remains undetermined.

This CDR3 has 16 amino acids. With 3 bases removed from V and 4 bases from J, the gap between germline ends came to 16 bases. Germline lookup yields CDR1 LNHDA and CDR2 SQIVND (reference sequence). Indicated treatment: around 19 received Ad26.COV2.S at low or high dose, single or two shots; a few received placebo; per-sample allocation not given. Specimen acquisition occurred on day 63 following the initial vaccine or placebo injection. Sequenced by immunoSEQ multiplex PCR; TCRdb stores in-frame clones only, minus some. The sample has approximately 410,000 clones; roughly 90% are singletons. This sequence was found in a person between 18 and 65 years old who received the Ad26.COV2.S COVID-19 vaccine or a placebo. Sequenced here: peripheral blood, sampled in a trial of Ad26.COV2.S vaccine versus placebo. This chain links TRBV19 with TRBJ2-1; D is possibly TRBD2 (6 bases). CDR3 DNA: TGTGCCAGTAGTATGGGCTCGCTCCTAGCGTACAATGAGCAGTTCTTC. It translates to CASSMGSLLAYNEQFF.